This entry lists 20 T cell receptor beta chains sequenced from one sample in a study of monozygotic twins with cystic fibrosis. Here immunoSEQ multiplex PCR was the method, and the copy in TCRdb shows in-frame clones only, minus some. This sample has fewer than 11,000 clones; over 99% occur once, and the top ten carry around 0.42%. The sample was blood. These receptors came from a young man with cystic fibrosis.

The chain combines TRBV10-2 with TRBJ1-6; D is unresolved. Trimming removed 4 bases from V and 6 bases from J, with 10 bases in between. Germline V CDR1 and CDR2: WSHSY, SAAADI. The CDR3 has 14 residues. CDR3 DNA: TGCGCCAGCAGTGGTCTAGGAGGTAATTCACCCCTCCACTTT. Its protein product is CASSGLGGNSPLHF.

This chain joins TRBV5-1 and TRBJ1-3; maybe TRBD1 (5 bases). Deletions cut 1 base from V and 4 bases from J, with 9 bases between. Germline loops: CDR1 SGHRS, CDR2 YFSETQ. The CDR3 extends over 14 amino acids. The CDR3 reads CASSLQGAGNTIYF. CDR3 DNA sequence: TGCGCCAGCAGCTTGCAAGGGGCCGGAAACACCATATATTTT.

The V and J genes are TRBV11-3 and TRBJ1-5, with 9 bases fitting TRBD1. Per germline, CDR1 SGHNT and CDR2 YENEEA. The junction had 8 bases not matched to a gene; V was cut back by 1 base and J by 7 bases. CDR3 size: 16 residues. The CDR3 protein is CASSLGGTGNVQPQHF. The CDR3 nucleotides are TGTGCCAGCAGCTTAGGTGGGACAGGGAACGTGCAGCCCCAGCATTTT.

This chain uses TRBV13 with TRBJ2-6; D gene ambiguous. CDR3 length: 15 residues. V was pared by 0 bases and J by 4 bases, with 7 bases between. The germline V gene encodes CDR1 PRHDT and CDR2 FYEKMQ (reference sequence). CDR3 DNA: TGTGCCAGCAGCTTAGGCCGTGCGGGGGCCAACGTCCTGACTTTC. This gives the protein CASSLGRAGANVLTF.

The chain has TRBV5-1 and TRBJ1-3; D not certain. V lost 0 bases to trimming and J lost 0 bases, with 16 bases between them. CDR3 length: 18 residues. Germline-derived CDR1 and CDR2 are SGHRS and YFSETQ. The DNA for the CDR3 is TGCGCCAGCAGCTTGGAGAGTAGGGCTTGGGGCTCTGGAAACACCATATATTTT. Residues: CASSLESRAWGSGNTIYF.

This clone was picked up one time. The V gene is TRBV18, the J gene TRBJ1-2, with D unresolved. The germline CDR1 and CDR2 sequences are KGHSH and LQKENI. V dropped 3 bases and J dropped 0 bases, with 11 bases sitting between them. This CDR3 has 15 amino acids. CDR3 residues: CASSPDLQPNYGYTF. Here the CDR3 DNA reads TGTGCCAGCTCACCGGACTTGCAGCCTAACTATGGCTACACCTTC. The whole variable domain, remainder taken from reference TRBV18 and TRBJ1-2, is NAGVMQNPRHLVRRRGQEARLRCSPMKGHSHVYWYRQLPEEGLKFMVYLQKENIIDESGMPKERFSAEFPKEGPSILRIQQVVRGDSAAYFCASSPDLQPNYGYTFGSGTRLTVV.

The chain carries TRBV10-3 and TRBJ2-7, with unresolved D. Trimming took 2 bases from V and 0 from J, leaving 8 bases between them. CDR3 length: 14 residues. Per the germline V gene, CDR1 is ENHRY and CDR2 is SYGVKD. The CDR3 nucleotides read TGTGCCATCAGTGAGGGACCAAGCTCCTACGAGCAGTACTTC. It is translated as CAISEGPSSYEQYF.

This clone has just one count. The chain uses TRBV10-3 and TRBJ2-5, with D uncertain. V was trimmed by 7 bases and J by 0 bases, leaving 12 bases between them. This CDR3 comprises 14 residues. CDR1 ENHRY and CDR2 SYGVKD come from the germline V gene. Here the CDR3 reads CAITSELDQETQYF. CDR3 DNA sequence: TGTGCCATCACCTCAGAGCTAGACCAAGAGACCCAGTACTTC.

This chain joins TRBV7-9 and TRBJ1-1, with TRBD1 identical over 7 bases. V gave up 5 bases and J gave up 8 bases; unmatched junction bases: 8. CDR3 size: 13 residues. Germline values: CDR1 SEHNR, CDR2 FQNEAQ (reference sequence). CDR3 residues: CASSPDDRDEAFF. CDR3 nucleotides: TGTGCCAGCAGCCCCGATGACAGGGACGAAGCTTTCTTT.

J is TRBJ2-3 and V is TRBV7-9; a possible D gene is TRBD2 (7 bases). Germline CDR1 SEHNR, CDR2 FQNEAQ (reference sequence). V lost 1 base and J 6 bases, leaving 17 bases between the germline ends. This CDR3 has 16 amino acids. The DNA of the CDR3 is TGTGCCAGCAGCTTAGTGACGGGGGGCGGCCCCGATACGCAGTATTTT. Protein product: CASSLVTGGGPDTQYF.

The genes are TRBV30 and TRBJ2-1, with TRBD1 matching 7 bases. Per germline, CDR1 GTSNPN and CDR2 SVGIG (reference sequence). Trimming at V came to 5 bases and at J to 8 bases, leaving 3 bases not matched to a gene. The CDR3 is 11 amino acids. The CDR3 DNA reads TGTGCCTGGGGAGACAGGGATGAGCAGTTCTTC. It translates to CAWGDRDEQFF.

The chain carries TRBV7-8 and TRBJ1-5; 8 positions match TRBD1. With 5 bases clipped from V and 4 bases from J, the junction kept 4 bases outside the gene matches. The CDR3 runs 14 residues. The germline gives CDR1 SGHVS, CDR2 FQNEAQ. For the CDR3, the DNA is TGTGCCAGCAGCCTCGGGGACAGGAATCAGCCCCAGCATTTT. Residues: CASSLGDRNQPQHF.

The rearrangement links TRBV7-2 to TRBJ2-7, with 10 bases matching TRBD1. The CDR3 is made up of 14 amino acids. Trimming cost V 1 base and J 6 bases; bases outside gene matches: 3. CDR1 SGHTA and CDR2 FQGNSA come from the germline V gene. CDR3 in DNA: TGTGCCAGCAGCTTAGAGGGACAGGGGACCGAGCAGTACTTC. Translation gives CASSLEGQGTEQYF.

The rearrangement links TRBV7-9 to TRBJ1-1; D remains unclear. With 7 bases removed from V and 1 base from J, the gap between germline ends came to 10 bases. The CDR3 runs to 13 residues. In germline, CDR1 is SEHNR, CDR2 FQNEAQ (reference sequence). CDR3 nucleotides: TGTGCCAGCATCCAACTGGGGAACACTGAAGCTTTCTTT. Its translation: CASIQLGNTEAFF.

This chain uses TRBV4-1 with TRBJ2-7; no definite D call. CDR3 length equals 15 residues. The germline V and J ends were trimmed by 1 base and 1 base, with 11 bases remaining between them. Looked up from germline, CDR1 is MGHRA and CDR2 is YSYEKL. CDR3 coding DNA: TGCGCCAGCAGCCAAGTAGGGATGCAGTCCTACGAGCAGTACTTC. It yields the protein CASSQVGMQSYEQYF.

This clone is a singleton in its sample. V usage is TRBV5-1 and J usage is TRBJ2-1; D uncertain. Trimming took off 4 bases at V and 5 bases at J, with 19 bases between the two ends. This CDR3 spans 16 amino acids. Germline CDR1 reads SGHRS; CDR2 reads YFSETQ. The CDR3 region has the DNA TGCGCCAGCAGCCCCATTTCGGCGGCAGTTGACAATGAGCAGTTCTTC. Residues: CASSPISAAVDNEQFF.

The chain has TRBV18 and TRBJ2-7; possibly TRBD1 or TRBD2 for D (6 bases each). In germline, CDR1 is KGHSH, CDR2 LQKENI. The V end was cut by 0 bases, the J end by 5 bases, with 8 bases between. The CDR3 is made up of 13 amino acids. The CDR3 loop is CASSPPGGHEQYF. The CDR3 DNA reads TGTGCCAGCTCACCACCGGGGGGCCACGAGCAGTACTTC.

The chain couples TRBV6-1 to TRBJ2-5; TRBD1 might be the D (7 bases). Germline CDR1 MNHNS, CDR2 SASEGT. This CDR3 region has 16 residues. Trimming pared 2 bases from V and 2 bases from J, leaving 15 bases between. CDR3: CASSELAGGRQETQYF. CDR3 sequence (DNA): TGTGCCAGCAGTGAATTGGCAGGGGGGAGGCAAGAGACCCAGTACTTC.

V gene TRBV18 combines with J gene TRBJ2-7; tentative D call: TRBD1 (5 bases). The V gene's germline CDR1 is KGHSH and CDR2 LQKENI. The CDR3 contains 14 residues. V lost 3 bases and J 2 bases, leaving 11 bases between the germline ends. CDR3 nucleotide sequence: TGTGCCAGCTCACCGCAGCAGGGAACCTACGAGCAGTACTTC. This codes for CASSPQQGTYEQYF.

The chain couples TRBV2 to TRBJ1-1; 10 bases line up with TRBD1. The germline gives CDR1 SNHLY, CDR2 FYNNEI. The CDR3 is 11 residues long. V gave up 6 bases and J gave up 9 bases; unmatched junction bases: 1. The CDR3 loop is CASRGQGKAFF. The DNA of the CDR3 is TGTGCCAGCAGGGGACAGGGGAAAGCTTTCTTT.